The rows below give T cell receptor beta chains drawn from one sample of a study of CD8 T cells in ankylosing spondylitis. TCRdb reprocessed the 5' RACE reads with MiXCR, giving one entry per CDR3 protein. This sample has 210,000 or so distinct CDR3 sequences; about a quarter occur once, and the top ten carry just over 6.5%. The sample taken for sequencing was blood, either unsorted or a sorted T cell fraction (not recorded which). The receptors here all came from a male donor with ankylosing spondylitis or in good health (not recorded which). Each CDR3 is given with its conserved first and last residue. A D gene is named only where the DNA matches it firmly. The size field is filled for only some rows; it gives once, few, many or a size class.

many,TRBJ2-5,TRBV11-2,TRBD2,TGTGCCAGCAGCTTAGCCCTAGCGGGGACTAAAGAGACCCAGTACTTC,CASSLALAGTKETQYF
NA,TRBJ2-7,TRBV6-1,NA,TGTGCCAGCAGTGAAGGCGGCAGCGGTATCACCTTC,CASSEGGSGITF
few,TRBJ2-3,TRBV7-2,NA,TGTGCCAGCAGCTCCGCTTCGAATACGCAGTATTTT,CASSSASNTQYF
many,TRBJ1-1,TRBV4-1,NA,TGCGCCAGCAGCCAAGTACGGTCCGCTGAAGCTTTCTTT,CASSQVRSAEAFF
NA,TRBJ2-7,TRBV20-1,TRBD1,TGCAGTGCTAGGGACAGGAACTACGAGCAGTACTTC,CSARDRNYEQYF
many,TRBJ1-2,TRBV20-1,NA,TGCAGTGCCGACAGGTTTTCCAACGGCTACACCTTC,CSADRFSNGYTF
NA,TRBJ1-3,TRBV9,NA,TGTGCCAGCAGCGTAGTAGGGTCCTCCTCTGGAAACACCATATATTTT,CASSVVGSSSGNTIYF
many,TRBJ1-2,TRBV5-1,NA,TGCGCCAGCAGCTCTCAGGGGCAAGTGACCGGCTACACCTTC,CASSSQGQVTGYTF
NA,TRBJ2-3,TRBV6-4,NA,TGTGCCAGCAGAAGAGATCCCACAGATACGCAGTATTTT,CASRRDPTDTQYF
many,TRBJ1-4,TRBV12-3/TRBV12-4,NA,TGTGCCAGCAGTCTCCGGACTAATGAAAAACTGTTTTTT,CASSLRTNEKLFF
NA,TRBJ2-1,TRBV4-2,TRBD2,TGTGCCAGCAGCCAAAGCGGGATGCTCGCGTACAATGAGCAGTTCTTC,CASSQSGMLAYNEQFF
NA,TRBJ2-1,TRBV4-2,TRBD1,TGTGCCAGCAGCCAAGTGAGGACAGGGCTTAATGAGCAGTTCTTC,CASSQVRTGLNEQFF
many,TRBJ2-1,TRBV11-2,TRBD2,TGTGCCAGCAGCTTGGAATTGAGCGGGAGTTCGTCTAATGAGCAGTTCTTC,CASSLELSGSSSNEQFF
many,TRBJ2-1,TRBV10-3,NA,TGTGCCATCAGACCCCCTCATTACAATGAGCAGTTCTTC,CAIRPPHYNEQFF
few,TRBJ2-1,TRBV15,TRBD2,TGTGCCACCAGCAGAGATATGCTAGCGGGAGGGTCCGAGCAGTTCTTC,CATSRDMLAGGSEQFF
many,TRBJ1-1,TRBV27,NA,TGTGCCAGCAGTTTCAACAGGCAACCTCAGACTGAAGCTTTCTTT,CASSFNRQPQTEAFF
NA,TRBJ2-1,TRBV20-1,TRBD2,TGCAGTGCTATCCTAGCGGGGATCTACAATGAGCAGTTCTTC,CSAILAGIYNEQFF
many,TRBJ2-1,TRBV5-1,NA,TGCGCCAGCAGCTTGGCCTTTAGCGAGCAGTTCTTC,CASSLAFSEQFF
NA,TRBJ2-1,TRBV12-3/TRBV12-4,TRBD1,TGTGCCAGCAGCCTAGGGCAGGGGGCTTTACGGAATGAGCAGTTCTTC,CASSLGQGALRNEQFF
few,TRBJ2-1,TRBV20-1,TRBD2,TGCAGTGCTAGGACTAGCGGGAACGGGAAGCAGTTCTTC,CSARTSGNGKQFF
NA,TRBJ2-6,TRBV7-8,NA,TGTGCCAGCAGCTTAGAGTCTGGGACCTCTGGGGCCAACGTCCTGACTTTC,CASSLESGTSGANVLTF
many,TRBJ2-1,TRBV7-2,NA,TGTGCCAGCAGCTTAGCGCCGGACAATGAGCAGTTCTTC,CASSLAPDNEQFF
many,TRBJ2-7,TRBV12-3/TRBV12-4,TRBD1,TGTGCCAGCAGTTTCCGACAGGGCCTGTACTTC,CASSFRQGLYF
NA,TRBJ2-7,TRBV20-1,NA,TGCAGTGCTAGAATCGCGGGACCATTCTACGAGCAGTACTTC,CSARIAGPFYEQYF
few,TRBJ2-4,TRBV5-1,NA,TGCGCCAGCAGCGGTCAGGGTTTGGCCGAAAACATTCAGTACTTC,CASSGQGLAENIQYF
NA,TRBJ1-2,TRBV29-1,NA,TGCAGCGGTTACAGGGAAATTGCTGGCTACACCTTC,CSGYREIAGYTF
NA,TRBJ2-1,TRBV29-1,NA,TGCAGCGCCCAGGCGGTGAGCTCCTACAATGAGCAGTTCTTC,CSAQAVSSYNEQFF
many,TRBJ2-7,TRBV20-1,NA,TGCAGTGCTTTCGAAGATTTGGACTACGAGCAGTACTTC,CSAFEDLDYEQYF
NA,TRBJ2-3,TRBV20-1,NA,TGCAGTGCTAGAGAGCTCGGGAGCAGCACAGATACGCAGTATTTT,CSARELGSSTDTQYF
NA,TRBJ2-7,TRBV12-3/TRBV12-4,NA,TGTGCCAGCAGTTTAGTAGGTTCCCTCTCCTACGAGCAGTACTTC,CASSLVGSLSYEQYF
many,TRBJ1-4,TRBV7-8,NA,TGTGCCAGCAGCTTATTCGCGGCAACTAATGAAAAACTGTTTTTT,CASSLFAATNEKLFF
many,TRBJ2-1,TRBV5-1,TRBD2,TGCGCCAGCAGCTCGGGCGGGAGCAGGAGGAATGAGCAGTTCTTC,CASSSGGSRRNEQFF
many,TRBJ2-1,TRBV4-2,TRBD2,TGTGCCAGCAGCCCACGGACTAGCGGGTCCTACAATGAGCAGTTCTTC,CASSPRTSGSYNEQFF
NA,TRBJ2-2,TRBV10-3,NA,TGTGCCTCCTGGGGCAGGAACACCGGGGAGCTGTTTTTT,CASWGRNTGELFF
many,TRBJ2-5,TRBV7-2,TRBD2,TGTGCCAGCAGAGCGGGATTGACCCAGTACTTC,CASRAGLTQYF
NA,TRBJ2-1,TRBV5-1,TRBD2,TGCGCCAGCAGCTTAGTAGCGGGAGCTGGTAATGAGCAGTTCTTC,CASSLVAGAGNEQFF
many,TRBJ2-1,TRBV7-2,TRBD2,TGTGCCAGCAGCGGGGGACTAGCGACCTACAATGAGCAGTTCTTC,CASSGGLATYNEQFF
NA,TRBJ2-7,TRBV7-2,TRBD2,TGTGCCAGCAGCTTAGCGGGACTAGCGGGTGGCGAGCAGTACTTC,CASSLAGLAGGEQYF
many,TRBJ2-5,TRBV9,NA,TGTGCCAGCAGCGTAGACCTCGACTTTCAAGAGACCCAGTACTTC,CASSVDLDFQETQYF
NA,TRBJ1-1,TRBV10-3,TRBD1,TGTGCCATCAGCGGGACAGGGGGAATGAACACTGAAGCTTTCTTT,CAISGTGGMNTEAFF
few,TRBJ2-7,TRBV27,NA,TGTGCCAGCAGCCGCTATGGTAACGAGCAGTACTTC,CASSRYGNEQYF
many,TRBJ2-7,TRBV10-3,NA,TGTGCCATCGGCGGGAAGTCCTACGAGCAGTACTTC,CAIGGKSYEQYF
few,TRBJ2-7,TRBV3-1,TRBD2,TGTGCCAGCAGCTGGAACAGAGCGGGAGGAGGAGACGAGCAGTACTTC,CASSWNRAGGGDEQYF
few,TRBJ1-5,TRBV12-3/TRBV12-4,NA,TGTGCCAGCAGTTTAGGTGTGGGCCGGAGCAATCAGCCCCAGCATTTT,CASSLGVGRSNQPQHF
NA,TRBJ2-1,TRBV7-2,TRBD2,TGTGCCAGCAGCATGGGGCTAGCGGGAGGAGGGCAGTTCTTC,CASSMGLAGGGQFF
many,TRBJ2-7,TRBV20-1,TRBD2,TGCAGTGCTAGAGTCCCGGGACTAGCGGTCCACGAGCAGTACTTC,CSARVPGLAVHEQYF
few,TRBJ2-1,TRBV5-4,NA,TGTGCCAGCAGCTTTGCGGGTATCTCCTACAATGAGCAGTTCTTC,CASSFAGISYNEQFF
many,TRBJ2-1,TRBV7-2,NA,TGTGCCAGCAGCACCCCCCTTAAAGGAGTGTTACTTAATGAGCAGTTCTTC,CASSTPLKGVLLNEQFF
NA,TRBJ2-7,TRBV29-1,TRBD1,TGCAGCGTTGGGGACAGGGCCCCCGAGCAGTACTTC,CSVGDRAPEQYF
NA,TRBJ2-3,TRBV20-1,TRBD2,TGCAGTGCTAGAGAGGACGCGGGAGGGCCAACAGATACGCAGTATTTT,CSAREDAGGPTDTQYF
NA,TRBJ2-1,TRBV18,TRBD2,TGTGCCAGCTCACAGAGCGGGAGGGGGTACAATGAGCAGTTCTTC,CASSQSGRGYNEQFF
few,TRBJ1-1,TRBV6-5,TRBD1,TGTGCCAGCAGTTACGGCGACAGGGACACTGAAGCTTTCTTT,CASSYGDRDTEAFF
NA,TRBJ2-1,TRBV12-3/TRBV12-4,NA,TGTGCCAGCAGCCAAACCGGGACTTCCTACAATGAGCAGTTCTTC,CASSQTGTSYNEQFF
many,TRBJ2-2,TRBV7-8,NA,TGTGCCAGCAGGTCGACAGTTCACACCGGGGAGCTGTTTTTT,CASRSTVHTGELFF
few,TRBJ2-2,TRBV18,NA,TGTGCCAGCTCACCACCATCTCGGACCGGGGAGCTGTTTTTT,CASSPPSRTGELFF
many,TRBJ2-7,TRBV6-1,NA,TGTGCCAGCAGTGAACTGTTGGGAAGCGAGCAGTACTTC,CASSELLGSEQYF
many,TRBJ1-5,TRBV7-6,NA,TGTGCCAGCAGCCAAGGTCGGGATCAGCCCCAGCATTTT,CASSQGRDQPQHF
NA,TRBJ2-5,TRBV20-1,NA,TGCAGTGCTAGAGCGTTGGGGACTTCTGAGACCCAGTACTTC,CSARALGTSETQYF
NA,TRBJ2-5,TRBV29-1,NA,TGCAGCGTTGCACGCGCGCAAGAGACCCAGTACTTC,CSVARAQETQYF
NA,TRBJ2-3,TRBV5-4,TRBD2,TGTGCCAGCAGCCTAAAGTCGGGGGGGTTCGTAGCAGATACGCAGTATTTT,CASSLKSGGFVADTQYF